Listed below are T cell receptor beta chains from one sample, sequenced in a study of cytomegalovirus exposure and HLA in healthy donors. Sequencing was performed with immunoSEQ multiplex PCR; in TCRdb, only in-frame clones are kept and a portion is missing. The sample has approximately 190,000 clones, more than 75% seen once. The specimen was PBMCs. All receptors derive from a woman in her forties or fifties in good health and CMV-seropositive. The CDR3 runs from the conserved cysteine through the conserved F or W. D genes are given only for firm matches. The size field is filled for only some rows; it gives once, few, many or a size class.

J gene: TRBJ2-3
D gene: TRBD2
clone size: NA
V gene: TRBV7-9
CDR3 DNA: TGTGCCAGCAGCACAGCCGGGACTAGGGGGATAGATACGCAGTATTTT
CDR3 protein: CASSTAGTRGIDTQYF

J gene: TRBJ2-5
D gene: TRBD1
clone size: NA
V gene: TRBV6-5
CDR3 DNA: TGTGCCAGCAGTTACACCTTCGACAGGGCAGAGACCCAGTACTTC
CDR3 protein: CASSYTFDRAETQYF

J gene: TRBJ1-1
D gene: NA
clone size: NA
V gene: TRBV9
CDR3 DNA: TGTGCCAGCAGCGTAGGACCGGGAGGGACTGAAGCTTTCTTT
CDR3 protein: CASSVGPGGTEAFF

J gene: TRBJ2-5
D gene: TRBD2
clone size: NA
V gene: TRBV7-6
CDR3 DNA: TGTGCCAGCAGCTCGTTAGCGGGGGCCCGAGAGACCCAGTACTTC
CDR3 protein: CASSSLAGARETQYF

J gene: TRBJ1-3
D gene: TRBD1
clone size: NA
V gene: TRBV9
CDR3 DNA: TGTGCCAGCAGCGCGACAGGGGGAGGAAACACCATATATTTT
CDR3 protein: CASSATGGGNTIYF

J gene: TRBJ1-6
D gene: NA
clone size: NA
V gene: TRBV28
CDR3 DNA: TGTGCCATCAAAAGGGGGAGCTCCTATAATTCACCCCTCCACTTT
CDR3 protein: CAIKRGSSYNSPLHF

J gene: TRBJ1-1
D gene: NA
clone size: NA
V gene: TRBV7-6
CDR3 DNA: TGTGCCAGCAGCTTAACCGGGTTTAGAGACACTGAAGCTTTCTTT
CDR3 protein: CASSLTGFRDTEAFF

J gene: TRBJ2-4
D gene: TRBD1
clone size: NA
V gene: TRBV4-1
CDR3 DNA: TGCGCCAGCAGCCAAGAGGGGACAGTCGCCAAAAACATTCAGTACTTC
CDR3 protein: CASSQEGTVAKNIQYF

J gene: TRBJ1-5
D gene: NA
clone size: NA
V gene: TRBV7-9
CDR3 DNA: TGTGCCAGCAGCCCCGAGACAGTTAATCAGCCCCAGCATTTT
CDR3 protein: CASSPETVNQPQHF

J gene: TRBJ2-7
D gene: NA
clone size: many
V gene: TRBV19
CDR3 DNA: TGTGCCAGTAGTCGTTTACAGGGAGACGAGCAGTACTTC
CDR3 protein: CASSRLQGDEQYF

J gene: TRBJ2-2
D gene: NA
clone size: NA
V gene: TRBV30
CDR3 DNA: TGTGCCTGGAGTGTAGCCAGCGCGGACACCGGGGAGCTGTTTTTT
CDR3 protein: CAWSVASADTGELFF

J gene: TRBJ2-6
D gene: TRBD1
clone size: NA
V gene: TRBV18
CDR3 DNA: TGTGCCAGCTCACCCACGACCGGGACAGGGGTACTCTCTGGGGCCAACGTCCTGACTTTC
CDR3 protein: CASSPTTGTGVLSGANVLTF

J gene: TRBJ2-4
D gene: NA
clone size: NA
V gene: TRBV5-1
CDR3 DNA: TGCGCCAGCAGCTTGGTTGAAGCCGGGGCCAAAAACATTCAGTACTTC
CDR3 protein: CASSLVEAGAKNIQYF

J gene: TRBJ2-7
D gene: NA
clone size: NA
V gene: TRBV20-1
CDR3 DNA: TGCAGTGCTAGGGAGGGGTTCGAGCAGTACTTC
CDR3 protein: CSAREGFEQYF

J gene: TRBJ2-7
D gene: NA
clone size: NA
V gene: TRBV5-1
CDR3 DNA: TGCGCCAGCAGCTTGGTTGGAGGCGACGAGCAGTACTTC
CDR3 protein: CASSLVGGDEQYF

J gene: TRBJ1-1
D gene: NA
clone size: NA
V gene: TRBV6-5
CDR3 DNA: TGTGCCAGCAACCTAGACAGGTTTTCCACTGAAGCTTTCTTT
CDR3 protein: CASNLDRFSTEAFF

J gene: TRBJ1-4
D gene: TRBD1
clone size: few
V gene: TRBV5-4
CDR3 DNA: TGTGCCAGCAGCGTCTCGACAGGGGCTAATGAAAAACTGTTTTTT
CDR3 protein: CASSVSTGANEKLFF

J gene: TRBJ1-2
D gene: NA
clone size: NA
V gene: TRBV21-1
CDR3 DNA: TGTGCCAGCAGCCAAACAGGGGCGGGTTGGTATGGCTACACCTTC
CDR3 protein: CASSQTGAGWYGYTF